This T cell receptor (beta chain) was sequenced during a study of T cells in Graves' hyperthyroidism and ophthalmopathy. This clonotype showed up many times. CDR1 is DFQATT, CDR2 SNEGSKA, per germline (reference sequence). The CDR3 totals 13 residues. V was trimmed by 4 bases and J by 5 bases, leaving 14 bases between them. Authors of the study amplified TCR beta CDR3 regions from RNA transcripts. With the HTBI primer set, the TCR CDR3 went through a first round of RT-PCR. TCRdb called the multiplex PCR reads again in MiXCR, with one record for every CDR3 protein. This table holds approximately 690,000 distinct CDR3 sequences, more than 14% found once.

The TCR originated in a woman aged 45-60 years with Graves' ophthalmopathy. Sequencing used blood. The rearrangement uses TRBV20-1 and TRBJ1-1; D perhaps matches TRBD1 (5 bases). The CDR3 spells CSAIPTKGTEAFF. Written as DNA, the CDR3 is TGCAGTGCTATTCCAACCAAGGGGACTGAAGCTTTCTTT.